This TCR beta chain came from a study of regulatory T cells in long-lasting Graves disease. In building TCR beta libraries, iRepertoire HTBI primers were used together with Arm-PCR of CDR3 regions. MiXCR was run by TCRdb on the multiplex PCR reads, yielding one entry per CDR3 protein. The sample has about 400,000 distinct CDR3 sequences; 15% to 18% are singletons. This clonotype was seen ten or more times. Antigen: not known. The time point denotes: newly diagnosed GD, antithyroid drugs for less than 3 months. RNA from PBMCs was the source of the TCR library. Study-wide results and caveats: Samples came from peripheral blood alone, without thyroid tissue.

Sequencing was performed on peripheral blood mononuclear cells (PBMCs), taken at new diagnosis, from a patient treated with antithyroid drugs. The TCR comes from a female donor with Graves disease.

The CDR3 protein is CASNARLASKGYEQYF. The CDR3 bases are TGTGCCAGCAACGCCAGACTAGCGTCAAAGGGTTACGAGCAGTACTTC. The rearrangement joins TRBV27 to TRBJ2-7; TRBD2 aligns across 8 bases. The CDR3 is made up of 16 amino acids. Germline V gives CDR1 MNHEY, CDR2 SMNVEV (reference sequence). V shed 7 bases, J shed 4 bases, and the junction held 15 bases outside the gene matches.